This T cell receptor beta chain was profiled in a study of T cell changes during pregnancy in multiple sclerosis. TCRdb keeps only in-frame clones here, not all; method: immunoSEQ multiplex PCR. The table has 90,000 to 100,000 clones, about 94% seen once. From germline, CDR1 is LGHNA and CDR2 YNFKEQ. The CDR3 has 14 residues. The V and J ends lost 2 bases and 0 bases respectively, with 7 bases between them. Sequencing was performed on peripheral blood, taken in the third trimester of pregnancy. The chain uses TRBV4-2 and TRBJ1-1, with D unclear. The clonotype comes from a female donor with multiple sclerosis, enrolled in a pregnancy study. For the CDR3, the DNA is TGTGCCAGCAGCCAACCAAACATGAACACTGAAGCTTTCTTT. It yields the protein CASSQPNMNTEAFF.